The source of this T cell receptor (beta chain) is a study of radiation and T cells in renal cell carcinoma. Notes on the study in general: No pretreatment tumor biopsies were available for baseline clonotypes. From baseline, blood top tumor clonotypes peaked at 2 weeks post-radiation.

The CDR3 extends over 16 amino acids. Trimming at V came to 4 bases and at J to 10 bases, leaving 14 bases not matched to a gene. Per the germline V gene, CDR1 is SGDLS and CDR2 is YYNGEE. The time point denotes: baseline pretreatment blood. The treatment here: 15 Gy SBRT to primary tumor, nephrectomy 4 weeks later. This clone was observed once. No antigen is known for it. Libraries were prepared by immunoSEQ multiplex PCR; TCRdb keeps only in-frame clonotypes and omits some of them. The sample records 130,000 or so clones, 70% to 90% being singletons. This clonotype was obtained from a woman aged 45-65 years with renal cell carcinoma. Sequences were derived from blood, sampled from a patient whose treatment included radiotherapy and nephrectomy. The chain couples TRBV9 to TRBJ1-4; 9 nucleotides match TRBD1. The CDR3 reads CASSPGQGYEARKLFF. CDR3 nucleotides: TGTGCCAGCAGCCCGGGACAGGGCTATGAAGCGAGAAAACTGTTTTTT.